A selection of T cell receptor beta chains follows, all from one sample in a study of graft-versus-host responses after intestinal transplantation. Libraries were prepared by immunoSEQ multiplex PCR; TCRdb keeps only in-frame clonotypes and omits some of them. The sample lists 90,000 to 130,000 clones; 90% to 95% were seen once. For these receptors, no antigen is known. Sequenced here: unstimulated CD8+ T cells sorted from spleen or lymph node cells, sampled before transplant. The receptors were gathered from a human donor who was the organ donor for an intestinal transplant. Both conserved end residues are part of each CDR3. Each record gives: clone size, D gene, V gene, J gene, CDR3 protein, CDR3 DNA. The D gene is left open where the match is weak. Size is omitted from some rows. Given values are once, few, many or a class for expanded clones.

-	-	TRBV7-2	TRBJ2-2	CASSSTGNTGELFF	TGTGCCAGCAGCTCGACAGGAAACACCGGGGAGCTGTTTTTT
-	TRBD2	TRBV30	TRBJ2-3	CAWRLAGGPGDTQYF	TGTGCCTGGCGATTAGCGGGAGGGCCTGGGGATACGCAGTATTTT
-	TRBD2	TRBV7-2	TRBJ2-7	CASSLVDASGLSYEQYF	TGTGCCAGCAGCTTAGTTGACGCTAGCGGGCTCTCCTACGAGCAGTACTTC
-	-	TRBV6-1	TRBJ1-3	CASSDRTHTGNTIYF	TGTGCCAGCAGTGACCGGACACACACTGGAAACACCATATATTTT
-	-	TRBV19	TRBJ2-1	CASSAVGENEQFF	TGTGCCAGTAGTGCCGTGGGGGAGAATGAGCAGTTCTTC
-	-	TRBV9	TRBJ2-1	CASSVEGTPVATQFF	TGTGCCAGCAGCGTAGAGGGGACTCCAGTAGCCACCCAGTTCTTC
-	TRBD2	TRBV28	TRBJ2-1	CASSSQRESRLIEQFF	TGTGCCAGCAGTTCCCAGCGGGAGAGCCGCCTAATCGAGCAGTTCTTC
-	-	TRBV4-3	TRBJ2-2	CASSQDSGAFGELFF	TGCGCCAGCAGCCAAGATTCAGGGGCGTTCGGGGAGCTGTTTTTT
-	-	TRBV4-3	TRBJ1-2	CASSQLPRPIFYGYTF	TGCGCCAGCAGCCAACTGCCCAGGCCGATATTCTATGGCTACACCTTC
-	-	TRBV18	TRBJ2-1	CASSPPFGREGSYNEQFF	TGTGCCAGCTCACCCCCTTTTGGACGGGAAGGCTCCTACAATGAGCAGTTCTTC
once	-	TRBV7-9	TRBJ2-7	CASSLGGVGWSYEQYF	TGTGCCAGCAGCTTAGGGGGCGTGGGATGGTCCTACGAGCAGTACTTC
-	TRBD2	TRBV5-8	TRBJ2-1	CASSFILAGGHEQFF	TGTGCCAGCAGCTTTATCCTAGCGGGAGGCCATGAGCAGTTCTTC
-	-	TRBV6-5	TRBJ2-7	CASSEYGSSYEQYF	TGTGCCAGCAGTGAATATGGCAGCTCCTACGAGCAGTACTTC
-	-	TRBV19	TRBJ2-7	CASGYIGSYEQYF	TGTGCCAGTGGGTACATTGGCTCCTACGAGCAGTACTTC
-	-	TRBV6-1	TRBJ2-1	CASSDGVRVDEQFF	TGTGCCAGCAGTGACGGGGTACGGGTCGATGAGCAGTTCTTC
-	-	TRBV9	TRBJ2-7	CASSRTVNEQYF	TGTGCCAGCAGCCGGACAGTCAACGAGCAGTACTTC
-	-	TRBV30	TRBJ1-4	CAWSVGDTLEKLFF	TGTGCCTGGAGTGTGGGGGACACCCTGGAAAAACTGTTTTTT
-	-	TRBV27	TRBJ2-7	CASARGPYIPYEQYF	TGTGCCAGCGCGAGAGGGCCCTACATACCCTACGAGCAGTACTTC
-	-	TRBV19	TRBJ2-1	CASSVLANSYNEQFF	TGTGCCAGTAGCGTCCTCGCGAATTCCTACAATGAGCAGTTCTTC
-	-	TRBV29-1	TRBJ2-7	CSVTADYDEQYF	TGCAGCGTAACAGCCGATTATGACGAGCAGTACTTC
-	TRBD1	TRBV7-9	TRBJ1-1	CASSLDRGMASEAFF	TGTGCCAGCAGCTTAGACAGGGGTATGGCTTCTGAAGCTTTCTTT
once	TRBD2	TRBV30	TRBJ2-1	CAWRRGAGPYNEQFF	TGTGCCTGGAGGAGGGGAGCGGGGCCCTACAATGAGCAGTTCTTC
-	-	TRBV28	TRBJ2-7	CASSLLGGYRADEQYF	TGTGCCAGCAGTTTATTGGGGGGATATAGGGCCGACGAGCAGTACTTC
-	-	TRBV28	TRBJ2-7	CASRIAASYEQYF	TGTGCCAGCAGAATAGCGGCCTCCTACGAGCAGTACTTC
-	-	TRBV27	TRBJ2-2	CASSFGGSNGELFF	TGTGCCAGCAGTTTTGGGGGTAGTAACGGGGAGCTGTTTTTT
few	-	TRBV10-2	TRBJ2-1	CASRETSSRIF	TGCGCCAGCAGGGAAACTAGCTCTCGGATCTTC
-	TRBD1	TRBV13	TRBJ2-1	CASSPGQGNEQFF	TGTGCCAGCAGCCCAGGACAGGGGAATGAGCAGTTCTTC
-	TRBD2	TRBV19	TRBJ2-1	CASSVTSGRGEQFF	TGTGCCAGTAGTGTGACTAGCGGGAGGGGGGAGCAGTTCTTC
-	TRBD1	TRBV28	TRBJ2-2	CASIPTYAPQGVNTGELFF	TGTGCCAGCATCCCTACTTACGCCCCACAGGGGGTAAACACCGGGGAGCTGTTTTTT
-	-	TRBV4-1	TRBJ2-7	CASSQGGAYEQYF	TGCGCCAGCAGCCAAGGAGGAGCCTACGAGCAGTACTTC
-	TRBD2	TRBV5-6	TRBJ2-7	CASSLPEAGVFYEQYF	TGTGCCAGCAGCTTGCCCGAGGCGGGAGTGTTCTACGAGCAGTACTTC
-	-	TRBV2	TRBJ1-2	CASRTLGAGYGYTF	TGTGCCAGCAGAACCTTGGGGGCAGGCTATGGCTACACCTTC
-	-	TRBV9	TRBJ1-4	CASSEGGTTNEKLFF	TGTGCCAGCAGCGAGGGGGGTACAACTAATGAAAAACTGTTTTTT
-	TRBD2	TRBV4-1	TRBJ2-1	CASSRRGLAGGDEQFF	TGCGCCAGCAGCCGAAGGGGACTAGCGGGAGGTGATGAGCAGTTCTTC
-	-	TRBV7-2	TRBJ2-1	CASSLSVRGAYNEQFF	TGTGCCAGCAGCTTAAGCGTACGTGGCGCGTACAATGAGCAGTTCTTC
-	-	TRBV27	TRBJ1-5	CASSLSSRTHQPQHF	TGTGCCAGCAGTTTATCGTCCAGGACCCATCAGCCCCAGCATTTT
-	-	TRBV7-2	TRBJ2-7	CASSYQKGVYEQYF	TGTGCCAGCAGCTACCAGAAGGGGGTCTACGAGCAGTACTTC
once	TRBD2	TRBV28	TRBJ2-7	CASSLAGDGEQYF	TGTGCCAGCAGTCTAGCGGGAGACGGCGAGCAGTACTTC
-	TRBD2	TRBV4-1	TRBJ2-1	CASSQAGLVGGNEQFF	TGCGCCAGCAGCCAAGCGGGACTAGTGGGAGGGAATGAGCAGTTCTTC
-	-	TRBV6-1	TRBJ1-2	CASSPQGKRGYTF	TGTGCCAGCAGTCCTCAGGGAAAGAGGGGCTACACCTTC
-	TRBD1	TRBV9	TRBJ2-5	CASSVVVATGEETQYF	TGTGCCAGCAGCGTAGTAGTAGCGACAGGGGAAGAGACCCAGTACTTC
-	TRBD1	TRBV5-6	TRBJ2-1	CASSPWTGSPHNEQFF	TGTGCCAGCAGCCCGTGGACAGGGTCGCCCCACAATGAGCAGTTCTTC
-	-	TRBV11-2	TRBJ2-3	CASSLRATDTQYF	TGTGCCAGCAGCTTACGGGCGACAGATACGCAGTATTTT
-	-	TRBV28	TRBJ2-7	CASNPTEGAEQYF	TGTGCCAGCAACCCCACGGAGGGGGCCGAGCAGTACTTC
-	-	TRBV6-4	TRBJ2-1	CASSDIARTSYNEQFF	TGTGCCAGCAGTGACATAGCGCGCACCTCCTACAATGAGCAGTTCTTC
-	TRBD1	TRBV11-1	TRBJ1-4	CASSDWTGGAGLNEKLFF	TGTGCCAGCAGCGATTGGACAGGGGGCGCCGGACTTAATGAAAAACTGTTTTTT
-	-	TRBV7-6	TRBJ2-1	CASSPLRDSEHPYNEQFF	TGTGCCAGCAGTCCCCTCCGGGACTCCGAGCACCCCTACAATGAGCAGTTCTTC
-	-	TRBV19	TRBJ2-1	CASSIGHEQFF	TGTGCCAGTAGTATTGGACACGAGCAGTTCTTC